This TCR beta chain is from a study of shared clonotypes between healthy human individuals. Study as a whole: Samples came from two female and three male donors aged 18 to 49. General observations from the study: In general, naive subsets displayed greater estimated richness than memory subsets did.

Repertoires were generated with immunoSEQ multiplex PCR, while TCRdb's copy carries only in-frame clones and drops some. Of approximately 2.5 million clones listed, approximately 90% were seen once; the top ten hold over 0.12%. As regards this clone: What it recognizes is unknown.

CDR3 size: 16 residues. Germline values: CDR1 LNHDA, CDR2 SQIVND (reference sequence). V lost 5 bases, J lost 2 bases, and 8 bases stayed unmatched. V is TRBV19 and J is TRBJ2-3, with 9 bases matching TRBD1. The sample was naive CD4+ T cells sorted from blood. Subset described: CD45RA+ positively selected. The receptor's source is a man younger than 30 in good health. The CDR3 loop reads CASSLPGQGNTDTQYF. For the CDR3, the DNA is TGTGCCAGTAGTTTGCCGGGACAGGGAAACACAGATACGCAGTATTTT.